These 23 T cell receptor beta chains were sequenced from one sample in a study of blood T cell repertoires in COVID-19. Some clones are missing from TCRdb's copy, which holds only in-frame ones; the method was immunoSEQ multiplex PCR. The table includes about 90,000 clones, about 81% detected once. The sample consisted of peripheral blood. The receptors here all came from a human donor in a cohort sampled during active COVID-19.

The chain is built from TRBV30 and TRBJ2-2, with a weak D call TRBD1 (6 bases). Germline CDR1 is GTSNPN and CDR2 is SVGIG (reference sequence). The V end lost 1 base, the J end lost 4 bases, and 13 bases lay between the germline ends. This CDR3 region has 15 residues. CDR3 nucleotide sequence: TGTGCCTGGAGTGGTCGACAGGTGGGCACCGGGGAGCTGTTTTTT. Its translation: CAWSGRQVGTGELFF.

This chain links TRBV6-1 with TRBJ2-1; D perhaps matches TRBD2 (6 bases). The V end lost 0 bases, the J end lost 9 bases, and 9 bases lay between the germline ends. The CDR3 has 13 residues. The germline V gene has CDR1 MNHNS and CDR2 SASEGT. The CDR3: CASSEAWGVEQFF. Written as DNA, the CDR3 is TGTGCCAGCAGTGAAGCCTGGGGGGTTGAGCAGTTCTTC.

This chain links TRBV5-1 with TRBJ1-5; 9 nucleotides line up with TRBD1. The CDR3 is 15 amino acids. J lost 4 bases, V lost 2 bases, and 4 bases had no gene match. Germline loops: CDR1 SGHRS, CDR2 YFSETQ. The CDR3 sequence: CASSFSGQGNQPQHF. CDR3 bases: TGCGCCAGCAGCTTTTCCGGACAGGGGAATCAGCCCCAGCATTTT.

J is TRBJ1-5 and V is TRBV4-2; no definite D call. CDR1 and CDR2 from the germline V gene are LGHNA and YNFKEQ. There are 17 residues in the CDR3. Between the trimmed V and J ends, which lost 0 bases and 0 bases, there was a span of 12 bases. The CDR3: CASSQDLHGISNQPQHF. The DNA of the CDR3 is TGTGCCAGCAGCCAAGACCTCCACGGGATTAGCAATCAGCCCCAGCATTTT.

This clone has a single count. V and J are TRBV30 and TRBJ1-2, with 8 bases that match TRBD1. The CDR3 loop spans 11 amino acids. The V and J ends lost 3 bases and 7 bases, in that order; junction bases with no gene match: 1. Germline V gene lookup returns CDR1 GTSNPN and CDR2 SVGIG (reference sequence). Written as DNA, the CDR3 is TGTGCCTGGAGGACAGGGGTTGGCTACACCTTC. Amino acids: CAWRTGVGYTF. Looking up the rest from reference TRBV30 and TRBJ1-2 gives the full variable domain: SQTIHQWPATLVQPVGSPLSLECTVEGTSNPNLYWYRQAAGRGLQLLFYSVGIGQISSEVPQNLSASRPQDRQFILSSKKLLLSDSGFYLCAWRTGVGYTFGSGTRLTVV.

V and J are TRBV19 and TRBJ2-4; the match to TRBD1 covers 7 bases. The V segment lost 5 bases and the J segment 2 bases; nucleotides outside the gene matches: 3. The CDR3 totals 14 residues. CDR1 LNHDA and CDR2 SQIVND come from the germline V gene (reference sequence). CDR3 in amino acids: CASSPRGTKNIQYF. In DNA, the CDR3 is TGTGCCAGTAGTCCCAGGGGGACCAAAAACATTCAGTACTTC.

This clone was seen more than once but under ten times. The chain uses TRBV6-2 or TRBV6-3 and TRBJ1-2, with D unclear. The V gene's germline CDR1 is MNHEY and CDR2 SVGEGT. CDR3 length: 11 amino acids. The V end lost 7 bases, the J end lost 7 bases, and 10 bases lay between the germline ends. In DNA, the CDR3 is TGTGCCAGCACCCCTGGAGGTGGCTACACCTTC. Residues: CASTPGGGYTF.

The chain's CDR3 is CASRELSSYEQYF. Written as DNA, the CDR3 is TGTGCCAGCAGGGAGCTTAGCTCCTACGAGCAGTACTTC. The chain recombines TRBV27 with TRBJ2-7; D call uncertain. CDR1 MNHEY and CDR2 SMNVEV come from the germline V gene (reference sequence). The V gene lost 6 bases and the J gene lost 0 bases, with 9 bases spanning the gap. The CDR3 loop spans 13 amino acids.

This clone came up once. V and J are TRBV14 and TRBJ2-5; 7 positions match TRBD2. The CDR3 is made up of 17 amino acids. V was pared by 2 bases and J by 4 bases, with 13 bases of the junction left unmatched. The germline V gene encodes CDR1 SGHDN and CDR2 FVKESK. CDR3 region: CASSQLPGGIGGETQYF. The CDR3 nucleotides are TGTGCCAGCAGCCAACTTCCCGGGGGGATCGGGGGAGAGACCCAGTACTTC. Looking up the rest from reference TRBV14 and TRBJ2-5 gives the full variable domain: EAGVTQFPSHSVIEKGQTVTLRCDPISGHDNLYWYRRVMGKEIKFLLHFVKESKQDESGMPNNRFLAERTGGTYSTLKVQPAELEDSGVYFCASSQLPGGIGGETQYFGPGTRLLVL.

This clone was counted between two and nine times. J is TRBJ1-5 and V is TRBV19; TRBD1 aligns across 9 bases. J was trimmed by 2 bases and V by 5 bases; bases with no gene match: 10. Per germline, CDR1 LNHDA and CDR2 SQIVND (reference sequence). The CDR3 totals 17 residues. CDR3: CASSAGQGLGGNQPQHF. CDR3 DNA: TGTGCCAGTAGTGCGGGACAGGGTTTAGGCGGCAATCAGCCCCAGCATTTT. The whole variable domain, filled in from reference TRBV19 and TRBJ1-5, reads DGGITQSPKYLFRKEGQNVTLSCEQNLNHDAMYWYRQDPGQGLRLIYYSQIVNDFQKGDIAEGYSVSREKKESFPLTVTSAQKNPTAFYLCASSAGQGLGGNQPQHFGDGTRLSIL.

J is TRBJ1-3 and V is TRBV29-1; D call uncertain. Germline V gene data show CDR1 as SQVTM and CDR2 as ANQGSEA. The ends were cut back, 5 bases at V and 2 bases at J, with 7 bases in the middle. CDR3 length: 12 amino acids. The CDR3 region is CSVWPAGNTIYF. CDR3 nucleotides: TGCAGCGTTTGGCCAGCTGGAAACACCATATATTTT.

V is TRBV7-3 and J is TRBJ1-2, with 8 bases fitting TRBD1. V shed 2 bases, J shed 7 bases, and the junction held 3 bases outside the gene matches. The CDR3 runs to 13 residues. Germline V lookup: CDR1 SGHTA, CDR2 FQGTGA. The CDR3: CASSLSGGFGYTF. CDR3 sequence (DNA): TGTGCCAGCAGCTTATCAGGGGGCTTTGGCTACACCTTC.

The CDR3 DNA sequence: TGTGCCAGCAGTTATCGGGGGGCGGATGGCAATCAGCCCCAGCATTTT. Its protein is CASSYRGADGNQPQHF. This chain links TRBV6-2 or TRBV6-3 with TRBJ1-5, with TRBD1 as a possible D gene (6 bases). Germline V gives CDR1 MNHEY, CDR2 SVGEGT. The CDR3 runs 16 residues. Trimming pared 3 bases from V and 2 bases from J, leaving 14 bases between.

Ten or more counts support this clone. This chain's CDR3 is CASSGQGNTEAFF. The CDR3 DNA reads TGTGCCAGCAGTGGACAGGGGAACACTGAAGCTTTCTTT. This chain links TRBV2 with TRBJ1-1, with 7 bases that match TRBD1. The germline CDR1 and CDR2 sequences are SNHLY and FYNNEI. The V and J ends lost 4 bases and 1 base, in that order; junction bases with no gene match: 0. This CDR3 is built from 13 residues. The full variable domain, in which reference TRBV2 and TRBJ1-1 provide the parts outside the CDR3, is EPEVTQTPSHQVTQMGQEVILRCVPISNHLYFYWYRQILGQKVEFLVSFYNNEISEKSEIFDDQFSVERPDGSNFTLKIRSTKLEDSAMYFCASSGQGNTEAFFGQGTRLTVV.

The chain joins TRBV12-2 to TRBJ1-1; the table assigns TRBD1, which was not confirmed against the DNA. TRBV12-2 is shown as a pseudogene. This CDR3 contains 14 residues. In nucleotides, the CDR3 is TGTGCAAGTCGCCCCATTGGGACAGGCACTGAAGCTTTCTTT. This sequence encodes CASRPIGTGTEAFF.

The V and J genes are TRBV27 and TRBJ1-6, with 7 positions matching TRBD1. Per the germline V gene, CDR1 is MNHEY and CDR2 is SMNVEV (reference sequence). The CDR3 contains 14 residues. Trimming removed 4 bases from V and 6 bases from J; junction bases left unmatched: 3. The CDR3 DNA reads TGTGCCAGCAGTTGGGACAGTCTTAATTCACCCCTCCACTTT. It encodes CASSWDSLNSPLHF.

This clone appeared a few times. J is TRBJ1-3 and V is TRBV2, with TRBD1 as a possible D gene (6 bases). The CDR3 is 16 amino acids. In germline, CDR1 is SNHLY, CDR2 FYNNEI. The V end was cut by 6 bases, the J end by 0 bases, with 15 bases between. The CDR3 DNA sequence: TGTGCCAGCAGGAATCGGGGGGGCGACTCTGGAAACACCATATATTTT. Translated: CASRNRGGDSGNTIYF.

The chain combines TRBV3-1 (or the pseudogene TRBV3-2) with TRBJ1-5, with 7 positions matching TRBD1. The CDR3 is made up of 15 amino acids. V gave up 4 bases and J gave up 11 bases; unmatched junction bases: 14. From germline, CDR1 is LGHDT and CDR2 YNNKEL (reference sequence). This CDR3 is CASSRGGGGEWAQHF. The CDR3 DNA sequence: TGTGCCAGCAGCCGAGGCGGAGGGGGCGAGTGGGCCCAGCATTTT.

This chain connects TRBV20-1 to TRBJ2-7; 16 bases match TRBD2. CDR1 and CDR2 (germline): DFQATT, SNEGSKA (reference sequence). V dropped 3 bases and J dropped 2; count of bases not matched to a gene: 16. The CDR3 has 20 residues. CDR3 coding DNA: TGCAGTGCTAGTCGCCGCACCGGGACTAGCGGGGGGGCCTTAACCTACGAGCAGTACTTC. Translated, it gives CSASRRTGTSGGALTYEQYF.

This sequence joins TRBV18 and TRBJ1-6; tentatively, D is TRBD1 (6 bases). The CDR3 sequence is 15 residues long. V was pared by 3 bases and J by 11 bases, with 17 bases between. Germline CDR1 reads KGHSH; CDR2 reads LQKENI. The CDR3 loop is CASSPLTGQTTPLHF. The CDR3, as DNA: TGTGCCAGCTCACCCTTGACTGGACAGACGACACCCCTCCACTTT.

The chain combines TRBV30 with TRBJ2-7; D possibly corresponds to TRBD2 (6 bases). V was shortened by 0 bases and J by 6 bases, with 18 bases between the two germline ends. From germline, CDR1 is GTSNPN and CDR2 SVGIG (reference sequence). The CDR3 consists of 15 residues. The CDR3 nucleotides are TGTGCCTGGAGTGTACCTGGGGGGACTCTAACCGAGCAGTACTTC. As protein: CAWSVPGGTLTEQYF.

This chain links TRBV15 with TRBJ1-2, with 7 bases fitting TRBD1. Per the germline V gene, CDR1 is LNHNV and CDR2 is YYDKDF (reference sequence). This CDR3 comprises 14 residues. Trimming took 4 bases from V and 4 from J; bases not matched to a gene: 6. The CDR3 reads CATSTGQWSYGYTF. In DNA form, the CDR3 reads TGTGCCACCAGCACGGGACAGTGGAGCTATGGCTACACCTTC.

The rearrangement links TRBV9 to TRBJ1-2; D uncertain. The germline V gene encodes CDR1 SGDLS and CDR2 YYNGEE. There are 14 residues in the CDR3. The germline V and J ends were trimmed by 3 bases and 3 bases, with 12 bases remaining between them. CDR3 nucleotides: TGTGCCAGCAGCGGTTCAACAGACCACTATGGCTACACCTTC. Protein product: CASSGSTDHYGYTF.